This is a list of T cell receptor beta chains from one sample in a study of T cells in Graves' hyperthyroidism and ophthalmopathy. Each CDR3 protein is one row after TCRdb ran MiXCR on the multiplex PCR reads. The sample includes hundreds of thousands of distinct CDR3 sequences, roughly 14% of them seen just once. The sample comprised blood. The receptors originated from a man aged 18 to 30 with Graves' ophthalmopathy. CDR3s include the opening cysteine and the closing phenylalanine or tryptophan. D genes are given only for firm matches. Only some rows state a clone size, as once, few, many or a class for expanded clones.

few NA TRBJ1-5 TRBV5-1 CASRQGSNQPRHF TGCGCCAGCAGGCAGGGTAGCAATCAGCCCCGGCATTTT
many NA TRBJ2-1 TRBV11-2 CASSFRGGIYNEQFF TGTGCCAGCAGCTTCAGGGGGGGGATCTACAATGAGCAGTTCTTC
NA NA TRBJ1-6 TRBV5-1 CASSFDRTYSPLHF TGCGCCAGCAGCTTCGACAGGACCTATTCACCCCTCCACTTT
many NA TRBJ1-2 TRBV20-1 CSARVGGDYGYTF TGCAGTGCTAGAGTGGGGGGCGACTATGGCTACACCTTC
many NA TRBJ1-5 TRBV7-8 CASSPLGGHGNQPQHF TGTGCCAGCAGCCCCCTGGGGGGACACGGCAATCAGCCCCAGCATTTT
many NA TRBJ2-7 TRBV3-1 CASSQVGAQVDEQYF TGTGCCAGCAGCCAAGTCGGGGCGCAAGTGGACGAGCAGTACTTC
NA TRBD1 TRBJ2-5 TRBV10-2 CASRRLGGEETQYF TGCGCCAGCAGGAGATTAGGGGGCGAGGAGACCCAGTACTTC
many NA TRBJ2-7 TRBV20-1 CSAPRGAEYEQYF TGCAGTGCCCCTCGAGGGGCAGAATACGAGCAGTACTTC
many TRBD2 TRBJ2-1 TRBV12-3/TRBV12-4 CASNQPGLAFNEQFF TGTGCCAGCAATCAACCGGGACTAGCATTTAATGAGCAGTTCTTC
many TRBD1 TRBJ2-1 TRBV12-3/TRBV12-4 CASSPRQGMVDNEQFF TGTGCCAGCAGTCCCCGACAGGGGATGGTCGACAATGAGCAGTTCTTC
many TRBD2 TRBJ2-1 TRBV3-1 CASSHRGGDNEQFF TGTGCCAGCAGCCATCGGGGGGGGGACAATGAGCAGTTCTTC
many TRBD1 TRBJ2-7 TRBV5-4 CASRGDRIHEQYF TGTGCCAGCAGAGGGGACAGGATCCACGAGCAGTACTTC
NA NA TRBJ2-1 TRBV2 CASSVPGEQFF TGTGCCAGCAGTGTCCCCGGGGAGCAGTTCTTC
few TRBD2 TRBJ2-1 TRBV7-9 CASSPGTSGTPSYNEQFF TGTGCCAGCAGCCCTGGGACTAGCGGGACCCCTTCCTACAATGAGCAGTTCTTC
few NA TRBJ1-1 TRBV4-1 CASSQKGVTEAFF TGCGCCAGCAGCCAGAAGGGGGTGACTGAAGCTTTCTTT
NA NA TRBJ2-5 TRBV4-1 CASSHVGGVQETQYF TGCGCCAGCAGCCACGTAGGGGGGGTCCAAGAGACCCAGTACTTC
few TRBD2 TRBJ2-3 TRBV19 CASSILAGGPYDTQYF TGTGCCAGTAGTATACTAGCGGGAGGGCCGTACGATACGCAGTATTTT
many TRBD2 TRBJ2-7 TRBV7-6 CASIAGGNSLSYEQYF TGTGCCAGTATAGCGGGGGGGAATTCCCTCTCCTACGAGCAGTACTTC
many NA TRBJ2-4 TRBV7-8 CASSLRGQRQASKNIQYF TGTGCCAGCAGCTTAAGGGGTCAGCGACAGGCGTCTAAAAACATTCAGTACTTC
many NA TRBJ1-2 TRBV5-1 CASSLGDNYGYTF TGCGCCAGCAGCTTGGGGGACAACTATGGCTACACCTTC
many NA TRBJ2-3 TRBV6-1 CASNPAMGTDTQYF TGTGCCAGCAACCCAGCTATGGGTACAGATACGCAGTATTTT
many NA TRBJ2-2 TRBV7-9 CASSSTTNTGELFF TGTGCCAGCAGCTCGACCACGAACACCGGGGAGCTGTTTTTT
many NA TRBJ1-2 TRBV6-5 CASSYSNVPYGYTF TGTGCCAGCAGTTACTCCAATGTACCCTATGGCTACACCTTC
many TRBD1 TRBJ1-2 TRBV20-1 CSAYRGHDGYTF TGCAGTGCCTACAGGGGCCATGATGGCTACACCTTC
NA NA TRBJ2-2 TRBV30 CAWSSPTGELFF TGTGCCTGGAGCAGCCCCACCGGGGAGCTGTTTTTT
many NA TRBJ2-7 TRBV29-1 CSVEVSGAHLGQYF TGCAGCGTTGAAGTGTCAGGGGCACACCTTGGGCAGTACTTC
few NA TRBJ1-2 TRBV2 CASSEVEQRGYTF TGTGCCAGCAGTGAAGTCGAACAACGAGGCTACACCTTC
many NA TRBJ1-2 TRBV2 CASSETLTDLNYGYTF TGTGCCAGCAGCGAAACGCTGACAGACCTTAACTATGGCTACACCTTC
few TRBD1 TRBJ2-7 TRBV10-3 CAIMPDGQGSYEQYF TGTGCCATCATGCCTGACGGACAGGGGTCCTACGAGCAGTACTTC
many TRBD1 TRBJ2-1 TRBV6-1 CASSYGQGVRNEQFF TGTGCCAGCAGTTACGGACAGGGGGTAAGAAATGAGCAGTTCTTC
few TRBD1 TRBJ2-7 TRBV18 CASSKIGQGPYEQYF TGTGCCAGCTCAAAAATAGGACAGGGGCCCTACGAGCAGTACTTC
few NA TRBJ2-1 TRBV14 CASSLPGSGGAAGEQFF TGTGCCAGCAGCCTCCCGGGGAGCGGAGGGGCAGCGGGTGAGCAGTTCTTC
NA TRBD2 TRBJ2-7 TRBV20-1 CSARKTSGSLHEQYF TGCAGTGCTAGAAAGACTAGCGGGAGTCTGCACGAGCAGTACTTC
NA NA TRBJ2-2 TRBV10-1 CASSDSWGTGELFF TGCGCCAGCAGTGATTCGTGGGGGACCGGGGAGCTGTTTTTT
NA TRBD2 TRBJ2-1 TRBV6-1 CASIPRGLAGGRYNEQFF TGTGCCAGCATCCCGAGAGGACTAGCGGGGGGGCGCTACAATGAGCAGTTCTTC
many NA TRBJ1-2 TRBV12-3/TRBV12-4 CASSFVRGGGYGYTF TGTGCCAGCAGTTTCGTTAGGGGAGGAGGCTATGGCTACACCTTC
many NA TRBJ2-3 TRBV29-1 CSVAGFADTQYF TGCAGCGTTGCAGGGTTTGCAGATACGCAGTATTTT
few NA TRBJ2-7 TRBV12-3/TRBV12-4 CASKEGLYEQYF TGTGCCAGCAAGGAGGGGTTATACGAGCAGTACTTC
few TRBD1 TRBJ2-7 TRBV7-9 CASSHGTVGEQYF TGTGCCAGTTCCCACGGGACAGTCGGCGAGCAGTACTTC
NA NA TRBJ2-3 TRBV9 CASSVWVGDEPNGATDTQYF TGTGCCAGCAGCGTATGGGTAGGGGATGAGCCCAATGGGGCCACAGATACGCAGTATTTT
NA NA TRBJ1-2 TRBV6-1 CAGSDPWARREGGYGYTF TGTGCCGGCAGTGATCCTTGGGCACGCCGAGAGGGTGGCTATGGCTACACCTTC
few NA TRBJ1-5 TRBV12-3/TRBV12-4 CASSFWGVRGNQPQHF TGTGCCAGCAGTTTTTGGGGGGTGAGGGGAAATCAGCCCCAGCATTTT
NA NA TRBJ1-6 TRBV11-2 CASSFGAPPNSPLHF TGTGCCAGCAGCTTCGGAGCCCCCCCAAATTCACCCCTCCACTTT
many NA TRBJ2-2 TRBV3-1 CASSQEVGSGELFF TGTGCCAGCAGCCAAGAAGTAGGCTCCGGGGAGCTGTTTTTT
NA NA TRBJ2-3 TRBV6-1 CASSLIRTDTQYF TGTGCCAGCAGTCTGATTAGGACAGATACGCAGTATTTT
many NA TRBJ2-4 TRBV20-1 CSAFRGYKNIQYF TGCAGTGCTTTCCGGGGATACAAAAACATTCAGTACTTC
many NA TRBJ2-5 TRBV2 CASSEQLALQETQYF TGTGCCAGCAGTGAACAACTTGCGCTACAAGAGACCCAGTACTTC
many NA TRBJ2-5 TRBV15 CATSRAEETQYF TGTGCCACCAGCAGAGCTGAAGAGACCCAGTACTTC